The 26 T cell receptor beta chains reported below all come from one sample, sequenced in a study of cytomegalovirus exposure and HLA in healthy donors. PCR amplification relied on 60 Vbeta primers (plus 13 Jbeta primers). Assay used: immunoSEQ multiplex PCR; TCRdb lists only in-frame clones, some missing. The sample lists 55,000 to 80,000 clones, about 77% occurring once. Sequencing was carried out using PBMCs. The receptors come from a middle-aged man in good health and CMV-seronegative.

The chain uses TRBV5-4 and TRBJ2-3, with D perhaps TRBD1 (6 bases). Germline CDR1 SGHNT, CDR2 YYREEE (reference sequence). The V and J ends lost 4 bases and 5 bases respectively, with 8 bases between them. The CDR3 length is 12 residues. CDR3 loop: CASSARGDTQYF. The CDR3 DNA sequence: TGTGCCAGCAGCGCCAGGGGAGATACGCAGTATTTT.

The chain couples TRBV11-2 to TRBJ2-2; D might be TRBD1 (5 bases). Trimming pared 8 bases from V and 6 bases from J, leaving 10 bases between. The CDR3 spans 12 residues. Germline V lookup: CDR1 SGHAT, CDR2 FQNNGV. The CDR3 reads CASAGFPGELFF. The CDR3 bases are TGTGCCAGCGCAGGGTTCCCCGGGGAGCTGTTTTTT.

V gene TRBV6-1 combines with J gene TRBJ1-2, with D unresolved. The length of the CDR3 is 12 residues. V was clipped by 6 bases and J by 8 bases, with 13 bases between them. CDR1 is MNHNS and CDR2 is SASEGT in the germline V gene. CDR3 coding DNA: TGTGCCAGCAGCATGATTAGACAAGGCTACACCTTC. This translates into CASSMIRQGYTF.

V and J are TRBV4-2 and TRBJ2-7, with 10 bases lining up with TRBD2. CDR1 is LGHNA and CDR2 is YNFKEQ in the germline V gene. V gave up 0 bases and J gave up 3 bases; unmatched junction bases: 5. This CDR3 region has 16 residues. CDR3 in DNA: TGTGCCAGCAGCCAAGAACCAGCGGGAGGGGGCTACGAGCAGTACTTC. Its protein is CASSQEPAGGGYEQYF.

This clone has only a few counts. This chain connects TRBV28 to TRBJ1-2, with a weak D call TRBD1 (6 bases). The germline V gene has CDR1 MDHEN and CDR2 SYDVKM. The CDR3 is made up of 13 amino acids. V shed 5 bases and J shed 7 bases, with 14 bases lying between them. The CDR3 nucleotides are TGTGCCAGCAGTCCCCCGAACAGGGTTGGCTACACCTTC. Encoded protein: CASSPPNRVGYTF.

This chain connects TRBV7-9 to TRBJ2-5, with D perhaps TRBD1 (5 bases). Germline V gene sequence: CDR1 SEHNR, CDR2 FQNEAQ (reference sequence). Trimming left V 5 bases short and J 2 bases short, with 18 bases between. The CDR3 contains 16 residues. CDR3: CASSTMVQGGQETQYF. The CDR3 DNA is TGTGCCAGCAGCACAATGGTGCAGGGTGGGCAAGAGACCCAGTACTTC.

This clone was detected only a few times. This CDR3 reads CASSHSTGINTEAFF. CDR3 nucleotide sequence: TGTGCCAGCAGCCATTCAACAGGGATAAACACTGAAGCTTTCTTT. V usage is TRBV9 and J usage is TRBJ1-1, with D perhaps matching TRBD1 (6 bases). The CDR3 totals 15 residues. Per germline, CDR1 SGDLS and CDR2 YYNGEE. The V gene lost 4 bases and the J gene lost 2 bases, with 15 bases spanning the gap.

This clone was detected once. The rearrangement joins TRBV6-4 to TRBJ2-6, with TRBD1 matching over 9 bases. V lost 10 bases and J lost 11; bases outside the gene matches: 6. The germline CDR1 and CDR2 sequences are MRHNA and SNTAGT. This CDR3 has 12 residues. The chain's CDR3 is CATPDRGDVLTF. The CDR3 bases are TGTGCCACCCCGGACAGGGGAGACGTCCTGACTTTC.

This clone appeared a few times. At one end the junction does not follow the germline gene, possibly because of a read error. The chain carries TRBV7-9 and TRBJ2-1; 11 bases are shared with TRBD2. CDR1 SEHNR and CDR2 FQNEAQ come from the germline V gene (reference sequence). The CDR3 runs to 18 residues. CDR3 loop: CSSSPPPRLAGFNNEQFF. The CDR3 DNA is TGTTCCAGCAGCCCACCCCCGAGACTAGCGGGATTCAACAATGAGCAGTTCTTC.

The sample holds one count of this clone. The CDR3 DNA is TGTGCCAGCAGTTTTCGTGGTAGCGGCTCCTACGAGCAGTACTTC. It encodes CASSFRGSGSYEQYF. The gene calls are TRBV28 and TRBJ2-7; a possible D gene is TRBD2 (6 bases). V was trimmed by 3 bases and J by 0 bases, leaving 12 bases between them. Per germline, CDR1 MDHEN and CDR2 SYDVKM. The CDR3 length is 15 residues.

The J gene is TRBJ2-2, the V gene TRBV5-1; tentatively, D is TRBD1 (5 bases). The CDR3 has 13 residues. Trimming stripped 3 bases from V and 7 bases from J, with 10 bases between. CDR1 is SGHRS and CDR2 is YFSETQ in the germline V gene. CDR3 nucleotides: TGCGCCAGCAGCTCAGGGAATATCGGGGAGCTGTTTTTT. Translated: CASSSGNIGELFF.

The V gene is TRBV27, the J gene TRBJ1-1; D is ambiguous. The CDR3 is made up of 14 amino acids. Trimming shortened V by 2 bases and J by 1 base, and 8 bases separated the two germline ends. Germline V gene sequence: CDR1 MNHEY, CDR2 SMNVEV (reference sequence). CDR3 amino acids: CASSLAVTNTEAFF. CDR3 sequence (DNA): TGTGCCAGCAGTTTAGCGGTGACGAACACTGAAGCTTTCTTT.

A few counts support this clone. The chain combines TRBV7-6 with TRBJ1-1; a possible D gene is TRBD1 (5 bases). CDR1 SGHVS and CDR2 FNYEAQ come from the germline V gene. The CDR3 runs 16 residues. V lost 1 base, J lost 5 bases, and 17 bases lay in between. The CDR3 DNA follows: TGTGCCAGCAGCTTAGGAGGAGAGGGGCGGGAGACTGAAGCTTTCTTT. This gives the protein CASSLGGEGRETEAFF. Combining the CDR3 with reference TRBV7-6 and TRBJ1-1 gives the whole variable domain GAGVSQSPRYKVTKRGQDVALRCDPISGHVSLYWYRQALGQGPEFLTYFNYEAQQDKSGLPNDRFSAERPEGSISTLTIQRTEQRDSAMYRCASSLGGEGRETEAFFGQGTRLTVV.

This clone was found once. This rearrangement joins TRBV11-2 to TRBJ2-2, with TRBD1 matching 9 bases. The CDR3 totals 16 residues. J lost 6 bases, V lost 0 bases, and 5 bases had no gene match. Germline-derived CDR1 and CDR2 are SGHAT and FQNNGV. For the CDR3, the DNA is TGTGCCAGCAGCTTAGACCGACAGGGGGGGTCCGGGGAGCTGTTTTTT. This translates into CASSLDRQGGSGELFF.

The V and J genes are TRBV2 and TRBJ1-1; 7 positions agree with TRBD1. CDR1 is SNHLY, CDR2 FYNNEI, per germline. With V trimmed by 3 bases and J by 5 bases, 3 bases remained unmatched. CDR3 length: 13 amino acids. The chain's CDR3 is CASSERQGTEAFF. CDR3 DNA sequence: TGTGCCAGCAGTGAGAGACAGGGAACTGAAGCTTTCTTT.

This clone has a handful of counts. This rearrangement joins TRBV6-5 to TRBJ1-4, with D possibly TRBD1 on 6 matching bases. CDR3 length: 15 amino acids. Germline lookup yields CDR1 MNHEY and CDR2 SVGAGI. Trimming removed 6 bases at V and 8 bases at J, with 19 bases between. CDR3 protein: CASRKQGPREEKLFF. The CDR3 nucleotides read TGTGCCAGCAGAAAGCAGGGGCCCAGGGAGGAAAAACTGTTTTTT.

The gene calls are TRBV5-4 and TRBJ2-7; D is possibly TRBD1 (5 bases). Looked up from germline, CDR1 is SGHNT and CDR2 is YYREEE (reference sequence). CDR3 length: 16 amino acids. Trimming stripped 3 bases from V and 4 bases from J, with 20 bases between. CDR3 DNA sequence: TGTGCCAGCAGCTGGGGTCGGACAACAATATTTTACGAGCAGTACTTC. Its protein is CASSWGRTTIFYEQYF.

The genes are TRBV7-2 and TRBJ2-1, with D possibly being TRBD1 (5 bases). Trimming pared 5 bases from V and 9 bases from J, leaving 23 bases between. This CDR3 is 16 amino acids long. The germline V gene encodes CDR1 SGHTA and CDR2 FQGNSA. The CDR3 DNA sequence: TGTGCCAGCAGCGTAAATTCAGGGTCACCCCCGGGTGAGCAGTTCTTC. Protein sequence: CASSVNSGSPPGEQFF. Drawing the rest from reference TRBV7-2 and TRBJ2-1, the complete variable domain is GAGVSQSPSNKVTEKGKDVELRCDPISGHTALYWYRQSLGQGLEFLIYFQGNSAPDKSGLPSDRFSAERTGGSVSTLTIQRTQQEDSAVYLCASSVNSGSPPGEQFFGPGTRLTVL.

This rearrangement joins TRBV19 to TRBJ2-1; 8 nucleotides line up with TRBD2. The J segment lost 6 bases and the V segment lost 6 bases, leaving 10 bases of the junction unmatched. The CDR3 extends over 15 amino acids. Per the germline V gene, CDR1 is LNHDA and CDR2 is SQIVND (reference sequence). DNA of the CDR3: TGTGCCAGTAGCACTCCGGGACTAGGGTCCAATGAGCAGTTCTTC. Protein: CASSTPGLGSNEQFF.

V usage is TRBV9 and J usage is TRBJ2-4, with 10 bases matching TRBD2. CDR3 length: 17 amino acids. Germline V gene lookup returns CDR1 SGDLS and CDR2 YYNGEE. V was clipped by 3 bases and J by 6 bases; unmatched bases: 12. CDR3 sequence: CASSAHPLAGEGNIQYF. The CDR3 DNA follows: TGTGCCAGCAGCGCCCACCCTCTAGCGGGGGAAGGAAACATTCAGTACTTC.

The chain recombines TRBV14 with TRBJ1-1; D is unclear. The CDR3 loop spans 13 amino acids. Germline CDR1 reads SGHDN; CDR2 reads FVKESK. The V and J ends lost 4 bases and 1 base respectively, with 7 bases between them. CDR3 sequence (DNA): TGTGCCAGCAGCCGGCAGGCGAACACTGAAGCTTTCTTT. It translates to CASSRQANTEAFF.

The chain combines TRBV5-4 with TRBJ2-7, with D unclear. CDR3 length: 15 residues. Germline lookup yields CDR1 SGHNT and CDR2 YYREEE (reference sequence). V was cut by 1 base and J by 3 bases, with 14 bases left in between. The CDR3 loop reads CASSLRTTPNYEQYF. DNA for the CDR3: TGTGCCAGCAGCTTGAGAACGACACCTAACTACGAGCAGTACTTC.

The chain recombines TRBV9 with TRBJ1-3; 7 bases line up with TRBD1. The length of the CDR3 is 15 residues. V shed 3 bases and J 2 bases; nucleotides not matched to a gene: 5. Germline CDR1 is SGDLS and CDR2 is YYNGEE. CDR3 DNA: TGTGCCAGCAGCGACCAGACAGGGACTGGAAACACCATATATTTT. Protein: CASSDQTGTGNTIYF.

The chain has TRBV6-1 and TRBJ1-6; D remains unclear. The germline V and J ends were trimmed by 10 bases and 7 bases, with 17 bases remaining between them. The CDR3 has 14 amino acids. CDR1 is MNHNS and CDR2 is SASEGT in the germline V gene. DNA of the CDR3: TGTGCCAACTCCCCGCTAGCCCAGAATTCACCCCTCCACTTT. The encoded protein is CANSPLAQNSPLHF.

The chain joins TRBV7-8 to TRBJ2-7; 8 nucleotides agree with TRBD1. J lost 2 bases, V lost 5 bases, and 8 bases had no gene match. Germline CDR1 reads SGHVS; CDR2 reads FQNEAQ. The CDR3 contains 15 residues. The CDR3 DNA reads TGTGCCAGCAGCCCTACCCAGACAGGGGCCTACGAGCAGTACTTC. Translated, it gives CASSPTQTGAYEQYF.

This clone is a singleton in its sample. CDR3 in DNA: TGTGCCAGCAGCTCCCACCTGAGTGAGGAGCAGTTCTTC. It yields the protein CASSSHLSEEQFF. The V and J genes are TRBV11-2 and TRBJ2-1; D gene ambiguous. The CDR3 is made up of 13 amino acids. Deletions cut 4 bases from V and 10 bases from J, with 14 bases between. The germline V gene encodes CDR1 SGHAT and CDR2 FQNNGV.